A single T cell receptor beta chain is shown here with its context. Its antigen is undetermined. The data derive from a study of yellow fever vaccine responses in identical twins. Overall study findings and caveats: Each twin's T cell response to the vaccine was reported to look partly convergent and partly personalized.

TCRdb itself ran the RT-PCR reads through MiXCR, one entry per CDR3 protein. The top ten hold about 2.7% of the sample, which has about 20,000 distinct CDR3 sequences, around 76% seen once. Material: T cells from blood (PBMCs), unsorted or a sorted subset (not recorded which), obtained before or after yellow fever vaccination (not recorded which). The source of this sequence is a woman younger than 30 who received the yellow fever vaccine.

DNA for the CDR3: TGTGCCAGCAGCTCGGGACAGGGAGGCGGCACAGATACGCAGTATTTT. Translated: CASSSGQGGGTDTQYF. The chain carries TRBV11-3 and TRBJ2-3, with 9 bases identical to TRBD1. The CDR3 has 16 residues. From germline, CDR1 is SGHNT and CDR2 YENEEA. The V and J ends lost 4 bases and 1 base, in that order; junction bases with no gene match: 6.